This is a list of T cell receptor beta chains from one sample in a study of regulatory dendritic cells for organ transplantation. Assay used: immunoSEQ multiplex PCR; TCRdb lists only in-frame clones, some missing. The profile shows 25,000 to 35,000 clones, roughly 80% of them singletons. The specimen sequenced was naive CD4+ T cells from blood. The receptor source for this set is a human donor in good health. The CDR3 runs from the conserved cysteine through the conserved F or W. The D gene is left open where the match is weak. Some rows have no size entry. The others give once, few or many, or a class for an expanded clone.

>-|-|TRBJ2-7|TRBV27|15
CASSRVLLQGYEQYF
TGTGCCAGCTCCCGAGTCCTGCTACAGGGCTACGAGCAGTACTTC
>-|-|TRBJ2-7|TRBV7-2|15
CASSLSDISSYEQYF
TGTGCCAGCAGCTTAAGTGACATTTCCTCCTACGAGCAGTACTTC
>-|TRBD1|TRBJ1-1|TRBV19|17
CASSGTGGAGINTEAFF
TGTGCCAGTAGTGGTACAGGGGGCGCCGGGATCAACACTGAAGCTTTCTTT
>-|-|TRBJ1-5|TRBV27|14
CASSTRVGNQPQHF
TGTGCCAGCAGTACCAGGGTTGGCAATCAGCCCCAGCATTTT
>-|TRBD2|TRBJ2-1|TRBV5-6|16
CASSIVPSGGGSGQFF
TGTGCCAGCTCTATCGTTCCTAGCGGGGGGGGGTCGGGGCAGTTCTTC
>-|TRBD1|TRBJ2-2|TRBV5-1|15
CASSLGQGGTGELFF
TGCGCCAGCAGCTTAGGACAGGGAGGCACCGGGGAGCTGTTTTTT
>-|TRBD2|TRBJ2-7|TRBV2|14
CASSPQRGQGEQYF
TGTGCCAGCAGCCCCCAGCGGGGGCAGGGAGAGCAGTACTTC
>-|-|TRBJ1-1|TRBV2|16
CASSLIVTAMATEAFF
TGTGCCAGCAGTTTAATCGTGACAGCGATGGCGACTGAAGCTTTCTTT
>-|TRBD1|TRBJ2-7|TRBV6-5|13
CASRDRGSYEQYF
TGTGCCAGCCGGGACAGGGGCTCCTACGAGCAGTACTTC
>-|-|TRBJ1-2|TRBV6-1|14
CASRTGGTNYGYTF
TGTGCCAGCAGGACGGGGGGGACTAACTATGGCTACACCTTC
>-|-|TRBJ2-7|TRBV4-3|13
CASSQDSRSEQYF
TGCGCCAGCAGCCAAGATAGTCGGAGCGAGCAGTACTTC
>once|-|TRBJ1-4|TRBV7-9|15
CASSKSGASNEKLFF
TGTGCCAGCAGCAAATCAGGGGCAAGTAATGAAAAACTGTTTTTT
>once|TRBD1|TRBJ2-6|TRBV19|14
CASTRTGGANVLTF
TGTGCCAGTACAAGGACAGGCGGGGCCAACGTCCTGACTTTC
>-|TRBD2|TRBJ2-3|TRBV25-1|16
CASSGTSGGATDTQYF
TGTGCCAGCAGCGGGACTAGCGGGGGGGCCACAGATACGCAGTATTTT
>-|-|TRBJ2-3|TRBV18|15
CASSPIIEAGDTQYF
TGTGCCAGCTCACCTATTATTGAGGCGGGTGATACGCAGTATTTT
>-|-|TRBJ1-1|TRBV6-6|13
CASSLAHQAEAFF
TGTGCCAGCAGCCTAGCCCACCAGGCTGAAGCTTTCTTT
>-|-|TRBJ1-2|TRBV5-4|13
CASSLGGVGGYTF
TGTGCCAGCAGCTTGGGGGGCGTGGGGGGCTACACCTTC
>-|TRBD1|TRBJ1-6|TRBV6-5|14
CASSRQQGSSPLHF
TGTGCCAGCAGTCGGCAACAGGGGTCTTCACCCCTCCACTTT
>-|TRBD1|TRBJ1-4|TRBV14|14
CASSRQGMYEKLFF
TGTGCCAGCAGCCGACAGGGCATGTATGAAAAACTGTTTTTT
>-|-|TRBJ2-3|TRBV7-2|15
CASSLARGAANTQYF
TGTGCCAGCAGCTTAGCCCGGGGGGCCGCGAATACGCAGTATTTT
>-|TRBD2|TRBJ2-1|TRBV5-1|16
CASRFTSGSSYNEQFF
TGCGCCAGCAGGTTTACTAGCGGGAGCTCCTACAATGAGCAGTTCTTC
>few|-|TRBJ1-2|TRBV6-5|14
CASSYANQGSGYTF
TGTGCCAGCAGTTACGCTAACCAGGGTAGTGGCTACACCTTC
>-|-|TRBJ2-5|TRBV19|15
CATSEGGARGETQYF
TGTGCCACTTCTGAGGGGGGGGCCAGGGGAGAGACCCAGTACTTC
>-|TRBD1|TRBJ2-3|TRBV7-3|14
CASSPDRGTDTQYF
TGTGCCAGCAGCCCTGACAGGGGCACAGATACGCAGTATTTT
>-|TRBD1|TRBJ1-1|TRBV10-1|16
CASSERTGDGNTEAFF
TGCGCCAGCAGTGAGCGGACAGGGGATGGGAACACTGAAGCTTTCTTT
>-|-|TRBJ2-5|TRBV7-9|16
CASSLRDSRGEETQYF
TGTGCCAGCAGCTTACGGGACTCCCGAGGGGAAGAGACCCAGTACTTC
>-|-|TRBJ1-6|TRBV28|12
CASSRKGSPLHF
TGTGCCAGCAGCCGGAAGGGGTCACCCCTCCACTTT
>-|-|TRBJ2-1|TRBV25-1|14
CASSEPRAYNEQFF
TGTGCCAGCAGTGAACCCCGGGCCTACAATGAGCAGTTCTTC
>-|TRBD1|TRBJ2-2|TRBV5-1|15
CASSSGTGGTGELFF
TGCGCCAGCAGCTCGGGGACAGGGGGCACCGGGGAGCTGTTTTTT
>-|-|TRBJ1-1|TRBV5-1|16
CASSLSERGVNTEAFF
TGCGCCAGCAGCCTTTCTGAACGCGGTGTAAACACTGAAGCTTTCTTT
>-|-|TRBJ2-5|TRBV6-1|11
CASRETLPQYF
TGTGCCAGCAGGGAGACTCTACCCCAGTACTTC
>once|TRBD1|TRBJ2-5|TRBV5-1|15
CASSLATGVQETQYF
TGCGCCAGCAGCTTGGCTACAGGGGTCCAAGAGACCCAGTACTTC
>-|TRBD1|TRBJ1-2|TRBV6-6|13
CASSYETGDGYTF
TGTGCCAGCAGTTACGAAACAGGGGATGGCTACACCTTC
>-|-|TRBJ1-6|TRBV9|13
CASSVEESSPLHF
TGTGCCAGCAGCGTAGAGGAGAGTTCACCCCTCCACTTT
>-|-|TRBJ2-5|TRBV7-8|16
CASSPTGVTFQETQYF
TGTGCCAGCAGCCCAACGGGGGTAACCTTTCAAGAGACCCAGTACTTC
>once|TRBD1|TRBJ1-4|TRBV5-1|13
CASTWTGDEKLFF
TGCGCCAGCACTTGGACAGGGGATGAAAAACTGTTTTTT
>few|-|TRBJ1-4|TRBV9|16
CASSPTQGEVWEKLFF
TGTGCCAGCAGCCCCACACAAGGGGAGGTTTGGGAAAAACTGTTTTTT
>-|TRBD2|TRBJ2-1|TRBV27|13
CASSFREGDEQFF
TGTGCCAGCAGTTTCCGGGAGGGCGATGAGCAGTTCTTC
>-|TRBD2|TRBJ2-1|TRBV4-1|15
CASSQGLAGANEQFF
TGCGCCAGCAGCCAGGGACTAGCGGGGGCAAATGAGCAGTTCTTC
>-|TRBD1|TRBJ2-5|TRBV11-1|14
CASSLTGGWETQYF
TGTGCCAGCAGCCTTACAGGGGGCTGGGAGACCCAGTACTTC
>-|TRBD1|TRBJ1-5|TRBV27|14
CASSSTGWASPQHF
TGTGCCAGCAGTTCGACAGGGTGGGCTTCGCCCCAGCATTTT
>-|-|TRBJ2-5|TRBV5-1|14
CASSLVDNQETQYF
TGCGCCAGCAGCTTGGTCGACAACCAAGAGACCCAGTACTTC
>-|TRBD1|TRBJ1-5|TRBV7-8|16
CASSFSGGYSNQPQHF
TGTGCCAGCAGCTTTTCAGGGGGCTATAGCAATCAGCCCCAGCATTTT
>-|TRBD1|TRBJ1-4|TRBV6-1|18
CASSEERTGLGANEKLFF
TGTGCCAGCAGTGAAGAAAGGACAGGTCTGGGGGCTAATGAAAAACTGTTTTTT
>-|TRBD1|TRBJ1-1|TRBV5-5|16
CASSYPGQALGTEAFF
TGTGCCAGCAGCTACCCGGGACAGGCTTTGGGCACTGAAGCTTTCTTT
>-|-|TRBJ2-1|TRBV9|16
CASSVANGGFYNEQFF
TGTGCCAGCAGCGTAGCTAATGGCGGTTTCTACAATGAGCAGTTCTTC
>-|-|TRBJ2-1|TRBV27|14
CASRIEGDYNEQFF
TGTGCCAGCAGGATCGAGGGGGACTACAATGAGCAGTTCTTC
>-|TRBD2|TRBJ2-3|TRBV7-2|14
CASSYGGGWDTQYF
TGTGCCAGCAGCTACGGCGGGGGGTGGGATACGCAGTATTTT
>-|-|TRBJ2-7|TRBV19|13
CASRPDPGSSQYF
TGTGCCAGTAGACCGGATCCGGGATCGTCCCAGTACTTC
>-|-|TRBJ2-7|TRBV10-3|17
CAISLPEPGSMDYEQYF
TGTGCCATCAGTCTCCCCGAACCGGGATCAATGGATTACGAGCAGTACTTC
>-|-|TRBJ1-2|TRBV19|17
CASSIYQGRIGNYGYTF
TGTGCCAGTAGTATCTACCAGGGTCGGATTGGTAACTATGGCTACACCTTC
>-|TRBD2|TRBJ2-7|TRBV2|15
CASSERSGGPYEQYF
TGTGCCAGCAGTGAAAGAAGCGGGGGGCCCTACGAGCAGTACTTC
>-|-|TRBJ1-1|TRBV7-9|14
CASSLVGEVAEAFF
TGTGCCAGCAGCTTAGTGGGGGAGGTGGCTGAAGCTTTCTTT
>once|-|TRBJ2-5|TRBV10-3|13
CAIRSGGQETQYF
TGTGCCATCAGGTCGGGGGGCCAGGAGACCCAGTACTTC
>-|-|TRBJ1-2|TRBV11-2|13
CASSVDRNYGYTF
TGTGCCAGCAGCGTAGACAGGAACTATGGCTACACCTTC
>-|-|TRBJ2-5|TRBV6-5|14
CASRWQGTQETQYF
TGTGCCAGTCGGTGGCAGGGTACCCAAGAGACCCAGTACTTC
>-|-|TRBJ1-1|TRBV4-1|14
CASSPGTKNTEAFF
TGCGCCAGCAGCCCTGGGACAAAGAACACTGAAGCTTTCTTT